This T cell receptor (beta chain) was captured by sequencing in a study of blood T cells in healthy people across ages. Study-wide results and limits: Aged donors had fewer naive CD4+ cells and lower diversity than long-lived donors.

Primed by a sample-barcoded 5' primer and a J-beta primer mix, a second PCR proceeded for about 6 to 12 cycles. Template switching added a 12-random-nucleotide identifier to every cDNA molecule. Sequencing yielded, for each sample, at least 3 million paired-end reads carrying CDR3. TCRdb recomputed calls from the 5' RACE reads with MiXCR, one row per CDR3 protein. The top ten clones hold approximately 17% of a sample with about 1 million distinct CDR3 sequences, less than 50% of them seen once. A few counts support this clonotype. Its antigen is unknown. Each sample yielded at least 6 million isolated PBMCs. Trimming stripped 6 bases from V and 5 bases from J, with 13 bases between. Germline V gene sequence: CDR1 SGHAT, CDR2 FQNNGV. CDR3 length: 13 amino acids.

The chain employs TRBV11-2 and TRBJ1-2; D is possibly TRBD1 (5 bases). This clonotype was sampled from a woman aged 55-69 years in good health. Material: blood. The CDR3 DNA follows: TGTGCCAGCAGGCCTGACAGAGAGTATGGCTACACCTTC. Translation: CASRPDREYGYTF.